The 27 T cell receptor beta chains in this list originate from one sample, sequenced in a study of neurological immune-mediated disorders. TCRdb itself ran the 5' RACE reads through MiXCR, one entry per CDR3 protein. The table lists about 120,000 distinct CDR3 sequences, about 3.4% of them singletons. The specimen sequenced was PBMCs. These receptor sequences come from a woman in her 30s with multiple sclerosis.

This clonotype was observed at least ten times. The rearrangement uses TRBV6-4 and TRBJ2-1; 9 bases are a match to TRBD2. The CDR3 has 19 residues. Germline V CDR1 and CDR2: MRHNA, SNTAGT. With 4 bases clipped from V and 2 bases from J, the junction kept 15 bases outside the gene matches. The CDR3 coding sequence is TGTGCCAGCAGTGCCTGGTTCCCCCCTAGCGGGAACCCCTACAATGAGCAGTTCTTC. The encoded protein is CASSAWFPPSGNPYNEQFF.

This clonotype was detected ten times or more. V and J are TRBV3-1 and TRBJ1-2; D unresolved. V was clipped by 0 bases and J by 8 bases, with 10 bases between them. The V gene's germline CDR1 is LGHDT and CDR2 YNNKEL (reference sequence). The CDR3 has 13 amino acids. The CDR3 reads CASSQDQALGYTF. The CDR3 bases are TGTGCCAGCAGCCAAGATCAAGCCCTAGGCTACACCTTC.

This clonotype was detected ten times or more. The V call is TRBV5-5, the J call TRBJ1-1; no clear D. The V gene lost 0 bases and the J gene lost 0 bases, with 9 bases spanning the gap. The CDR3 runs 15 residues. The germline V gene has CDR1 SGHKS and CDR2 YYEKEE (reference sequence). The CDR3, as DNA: TGTGCCAGCAGCTTGGAAGTTTTGATGAACACTGAAGCTTTCTTT. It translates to CASSLEVLMNTEAFF.

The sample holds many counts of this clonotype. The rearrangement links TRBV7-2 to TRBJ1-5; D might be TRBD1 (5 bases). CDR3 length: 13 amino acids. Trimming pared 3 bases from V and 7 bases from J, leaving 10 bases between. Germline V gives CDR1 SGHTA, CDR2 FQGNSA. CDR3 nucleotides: TGTGCCAGCAGCTTGGATGCAGGGCAGCCCCAGCATTTT. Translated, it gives CASSLDAGQPQHF.

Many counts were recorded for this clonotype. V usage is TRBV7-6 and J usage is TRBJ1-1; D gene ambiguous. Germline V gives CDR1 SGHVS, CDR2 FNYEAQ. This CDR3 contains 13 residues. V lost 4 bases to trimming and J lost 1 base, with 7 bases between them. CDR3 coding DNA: TGTGCCAGCAGCTCTGCGGGGAACACTGAAGCTTTCTTT. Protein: CASSSAGNTEAFF.

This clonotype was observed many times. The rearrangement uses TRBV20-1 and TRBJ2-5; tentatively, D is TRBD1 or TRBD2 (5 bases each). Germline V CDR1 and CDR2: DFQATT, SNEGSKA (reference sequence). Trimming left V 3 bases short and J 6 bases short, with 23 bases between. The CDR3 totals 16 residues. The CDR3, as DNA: TGCAGTGCTAGGGGGGACCCTTACCCCATGGAGAAGACCCAGTACTTC. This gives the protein CSARGDPYPMEKTQYF.

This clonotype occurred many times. CDR3 residues: CASSSTSGGADEQFF. The CDR3 coding sequence is TGTGCCAGCTCATCGACTAGCGGGGGGGCAGATGAGCAGTTCTTC. The chain joins TRBV18 to TRBJ2-1, with 14 bases that match TRBD2. V was clipped by 5 bases and J by 8 bases; unmatched bases: 5. In germline, CDR1 is KGHSH, CDR2 LQKENI. The CDR3 is made up of 15 amino acids.

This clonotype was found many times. CDR3 in DNA: TGCGCCAGCAGCTTGGGGGGGCATCGGGAGACCCAGTACTTC. Its protein product is CASSLGGHRETQYF. The rearrangement joins TRBV5-1 to TRBJ2-5; a weak D match, TRBD1 (6 bases). With 0 bases removed from V and 5 bases from J, the gap between germline ends came to 11 bases. The germline V gene encodes CDR1 SGHRS and CDR2 YFSETQ. The length of the CDR3 is 14 residues.

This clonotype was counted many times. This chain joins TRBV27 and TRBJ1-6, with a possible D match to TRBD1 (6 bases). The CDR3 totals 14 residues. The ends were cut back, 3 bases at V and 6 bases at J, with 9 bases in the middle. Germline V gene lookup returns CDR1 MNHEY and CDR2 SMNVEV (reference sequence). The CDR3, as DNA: TGTGCCAGCAGTTTTACAGGGTTTAATTCACCCCTCCACTTT. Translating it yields CASSFTGFNSPLHF.

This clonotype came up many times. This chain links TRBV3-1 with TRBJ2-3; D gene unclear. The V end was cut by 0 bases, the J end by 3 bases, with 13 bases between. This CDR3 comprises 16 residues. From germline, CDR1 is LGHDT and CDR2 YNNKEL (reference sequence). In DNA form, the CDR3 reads TGTGCCAGCAGCCAAGATGTGGGAAAATTAACAGATACGCAGTATTTT. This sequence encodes CASSQDVGKLTDTQYF.

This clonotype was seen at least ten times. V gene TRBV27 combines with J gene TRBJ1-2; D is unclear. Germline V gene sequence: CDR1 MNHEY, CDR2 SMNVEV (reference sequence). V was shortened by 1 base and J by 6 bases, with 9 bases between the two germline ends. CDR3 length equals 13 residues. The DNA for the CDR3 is TGTGCCAGCAGTTTATTGGGGAGTGATGGCTACACCTTC. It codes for CASSLLGSDGYTF.

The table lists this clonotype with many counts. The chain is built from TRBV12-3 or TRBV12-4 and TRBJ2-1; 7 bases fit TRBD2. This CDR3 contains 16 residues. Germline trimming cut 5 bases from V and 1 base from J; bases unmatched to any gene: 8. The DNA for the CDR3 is TGTGCCAGCAGTCTTCCTAGCGGAAGATCCTACAATGAGCAGTTCTTC. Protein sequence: CASSLPSGRSYNEQFF.

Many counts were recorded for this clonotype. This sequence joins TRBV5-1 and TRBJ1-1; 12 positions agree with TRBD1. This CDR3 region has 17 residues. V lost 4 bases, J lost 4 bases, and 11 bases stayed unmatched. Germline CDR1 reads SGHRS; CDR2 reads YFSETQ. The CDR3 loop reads CASSPGTGGVFRTEAFF. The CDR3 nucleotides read TGCGCCAGCAGCCCCGGGACAGGGGGCGTGTTTCGCACTGAAGCTTTCTTT.

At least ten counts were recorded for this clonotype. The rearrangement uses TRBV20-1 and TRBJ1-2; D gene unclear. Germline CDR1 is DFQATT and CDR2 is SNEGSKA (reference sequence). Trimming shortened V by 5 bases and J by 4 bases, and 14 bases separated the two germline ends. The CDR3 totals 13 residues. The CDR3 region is CSAGRPEIYGYTF. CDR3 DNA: TGCAGTGCTGGAAGACCCGAGATCTATGGCTACACCTTC.

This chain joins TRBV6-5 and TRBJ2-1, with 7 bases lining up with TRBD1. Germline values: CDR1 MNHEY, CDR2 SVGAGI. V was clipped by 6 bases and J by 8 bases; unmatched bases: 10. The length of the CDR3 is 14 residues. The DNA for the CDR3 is TGTGCCAGCAGACGACAGGGTGCGATCGATGAGCAGTTCTTC. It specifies CASRRQGAIDEQFF.

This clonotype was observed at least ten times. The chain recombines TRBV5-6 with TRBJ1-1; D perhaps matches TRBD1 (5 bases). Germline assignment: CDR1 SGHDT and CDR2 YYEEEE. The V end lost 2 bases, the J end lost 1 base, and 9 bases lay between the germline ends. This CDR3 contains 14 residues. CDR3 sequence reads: CASSFVGTNTEAFF. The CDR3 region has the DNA TGTGCCAGCAGCTTTGTTGGGACGAACACTGAAGCTTTCTTT. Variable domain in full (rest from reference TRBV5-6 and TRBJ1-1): DAGVTQSPTHLIKTRGQQVTLRCSPKSGHDTVSWYQQALGQGPQFIFQYYEEEERQRGNFPDRFSGHQFPNYSSELNVNALLLGDSALYLCASSFVGTNTEAFFGQGTRLTVV.

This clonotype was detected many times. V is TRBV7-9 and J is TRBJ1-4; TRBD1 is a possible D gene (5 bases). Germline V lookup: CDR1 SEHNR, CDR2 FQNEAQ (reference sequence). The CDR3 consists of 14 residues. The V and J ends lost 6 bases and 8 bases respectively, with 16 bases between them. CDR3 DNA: TGTGCCAGCAGACCTCGGGACGGAGCCGAAAAACTGTTTTTT. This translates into CASRPRDGAEKLFF.

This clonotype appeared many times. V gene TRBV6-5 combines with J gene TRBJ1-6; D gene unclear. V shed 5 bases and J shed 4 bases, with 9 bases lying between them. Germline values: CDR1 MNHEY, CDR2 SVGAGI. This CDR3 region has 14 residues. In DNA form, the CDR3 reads TGTGCCAGCAGTCGACGAGGATATAATTCACCCCTCCACTTT. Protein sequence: CASSRRGYNSPLHF.

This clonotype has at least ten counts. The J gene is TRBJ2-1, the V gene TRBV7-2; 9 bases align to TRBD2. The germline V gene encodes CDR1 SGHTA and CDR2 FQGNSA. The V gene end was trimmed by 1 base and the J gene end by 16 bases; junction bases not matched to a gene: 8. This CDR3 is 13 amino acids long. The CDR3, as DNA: TGTGCCAGCAGCTTAGAAGGCGGGAGGGGATATTTCTTC. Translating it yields CASSLEGGRGYFF.

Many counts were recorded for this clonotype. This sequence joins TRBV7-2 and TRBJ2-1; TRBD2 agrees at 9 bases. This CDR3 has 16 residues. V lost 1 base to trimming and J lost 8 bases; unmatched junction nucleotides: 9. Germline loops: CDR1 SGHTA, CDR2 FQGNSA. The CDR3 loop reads CASSLVAGGPWDEQFF. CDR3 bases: TGTGCCAGCAGCTTAGTGGCGGGGGGGCCATGGGATGAGCAGTTCTTC.

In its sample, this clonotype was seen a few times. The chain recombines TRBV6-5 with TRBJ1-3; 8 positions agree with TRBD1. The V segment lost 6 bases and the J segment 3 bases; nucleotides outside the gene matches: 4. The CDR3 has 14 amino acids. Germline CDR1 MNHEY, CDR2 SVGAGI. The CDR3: CASRRTGSGNTIYF. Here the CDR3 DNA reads TGTGCCAGCAGAAGGACAGGGAGTGGAAACACCATATATTTT.

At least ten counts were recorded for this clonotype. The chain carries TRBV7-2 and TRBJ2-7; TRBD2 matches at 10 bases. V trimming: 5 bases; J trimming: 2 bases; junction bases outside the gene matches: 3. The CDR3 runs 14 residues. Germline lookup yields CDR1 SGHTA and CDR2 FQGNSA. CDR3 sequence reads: CASSRTSGAYEQYF. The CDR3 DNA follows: TGTGCCAGCAGCCGGACTAGCGGAGCCTACGAGCAGTACTTC.

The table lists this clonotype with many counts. Here the CDR3 reads CASSKRQWSSYEQYF. The CDR3 DNA reads as TGTGCCAGCAGCAAAAGACAGTGGAGCTCCTACGAGCAGTACTTC. V gene TRBV21-1 combines with J gene TRBJ2-7; TRBD1 reflects the table's D call only, with no check against the DNA. TRBV21-1 is noted as a pseudogene. The CDR3 length is 15 residues.

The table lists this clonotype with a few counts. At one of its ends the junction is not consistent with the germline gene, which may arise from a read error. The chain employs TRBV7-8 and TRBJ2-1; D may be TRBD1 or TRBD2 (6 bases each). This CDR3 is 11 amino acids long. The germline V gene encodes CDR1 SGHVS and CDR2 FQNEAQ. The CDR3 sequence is CASSGGGSEWF. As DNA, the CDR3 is TGTGCCAGCAGCGGAGGGGGAAGCGAATGGTTC.

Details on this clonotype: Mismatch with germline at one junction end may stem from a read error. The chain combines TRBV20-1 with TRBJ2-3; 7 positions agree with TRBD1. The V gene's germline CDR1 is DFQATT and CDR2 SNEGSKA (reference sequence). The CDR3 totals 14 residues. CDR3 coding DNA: TGCAGTGCTTCTCGGGACCCAGGGACAGTTACGCAGTATTTT. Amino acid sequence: CSASRDPGTVTQYF.

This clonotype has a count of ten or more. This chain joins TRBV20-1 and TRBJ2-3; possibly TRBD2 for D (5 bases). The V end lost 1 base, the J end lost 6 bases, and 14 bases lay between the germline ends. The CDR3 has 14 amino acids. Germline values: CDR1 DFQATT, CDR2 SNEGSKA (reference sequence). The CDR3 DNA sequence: TGCAGTGCTAGAGCGTCCCGAGGGTGGGATACGCAGTATTTT. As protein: CSARASRGWDTQYF.

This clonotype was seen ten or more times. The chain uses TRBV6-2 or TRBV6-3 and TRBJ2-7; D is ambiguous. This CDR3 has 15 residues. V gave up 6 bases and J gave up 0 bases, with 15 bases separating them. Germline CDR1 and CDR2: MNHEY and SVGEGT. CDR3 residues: CASSINLDHSYEQYF. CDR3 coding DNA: TGTGCCAGCAGCATCAATCTGGACCACTCCTACGAGCAGTACTTC.